This passage covers 25 T cell receptor beta chains from one sample sequenced in a study of cytomegalovirus exposure and HLA in healthy donors. The PCR was carried out with 60 Vbeta primers and 13 Jbeta primers. Here immunoSEQ multiplex PCR was the method, and the copy in TCRdb shows in-frame clones only, minus some. The data contain 130,000 to 150,000 clones, 60% to 85% of them seen just once; the ten biggest clones take up approximately 4%. The sequencing input was PBMCs. The receptors come from a man in his late teens or twenties in good health and CMV-seronegative.

The V gene is TRBV7-9, the J gene TRBJ1-1, with TRBD1 as a possible D gene (6 bases). Germline lookup yields CDR1 SEHNR and CDR2 FQNEAQ (reference sequence). This CDR3 has 17 residues. V was pared by 6 bases and J by 4 bases, with 24 bases between. The CDR3 nucleotides read TGTGCCAGCAGTCCCTCGAATGGGGGCAGTTTATTCACTGAAGCTTTCTTT. Amino acid sequence: CASSPSNGGSLFTEAFF.

This clone was observed a single time. The chain uses TRBV9 and TRBJ2-1; 12 nucleotides align to TRBD1. The CDR3 has 15 amino acids. The V segment lost 5 bases and the J segment 6 bases; nucleotides outside the gene matches: 6. From germline, CDR1 is SGDLS and CDR2 YYNGEE. DNA for the CDR3: TGTGCCAGCAGGCCCGGGACAGGGGGCTCCAATGAGCAGTTCTTC. Translating it yields CASRPGTGGSNEQFF. Filled out from reference TRBV9 and TRBJ2-1, the complete variable domain reads DSGVTQTPKHLITATGQRVTLRCSPRSGDLSVYWYQQSLDQGLQFLIQYYNGEERAKGNILERFSAQQFPDLHSELNLSSLELGDSALYFCASRPGTGGSNEQFFGPGTRLTVL.

The chain joins TRBV7-9 to TRBJ2-2, with D unclear. This CDR3 comprises 17 residues. CDR1 and CDR2 from the germline V gene are SEHNR and FQNEAQ (reference sequence). The V gene lost 1 base and the J gene lost 4 bases, with 16 bases spanning the gap. In nucleotides, the CDR3 is TGTGCCAGCAGCTTAGTAAGCTCTCACGTCGGCACCGGGGAGCTGTTTTTT. Protein sequence: CASSLVSSHVGTGELFF.

The chain employs TRBV2 and TRBJ1-1, with D possibly being TRBD1 (6 bases). CDR1 and CDR2 (germline): SNHLY, FYNNEI. The CDR3 extends over 13 amino acids. The V end was cut by 6 bases, the J end by 7 bases, with 15 bases between. The CDR3 loop reads CASSVDRSSEAFF. CDR3 in DNA: TGTGCCAGCAGCGTAGACAGGTCCAGTGAAGCTTTCTTT.

This chain uses TRBV10-3 with TRBJ2-1; the D is unclear. The CDR3 length is 13 residues. Deletions cut 1 base from V and 7 bases from J, with 8 bases between. The germline V gene encodes CDR1 ENHRY and CDR2 SYGVKD. The CDR3 region has the DNA TGTGCCATCAGTGAGTTGGTCGAGAATGAGCAGTTCTTC. It specifies CAISELVENEQFF.

Note on this clone: Possible read error: a much larger clone is one base away. This sequence joins TRBV6-5 and TRBJ2-2, with 9 positions matching TRBD1. With V trimmed by 4 bases and J by 3 bases, 0 bases remained unmatched. Germline CDR1 MNHEY, CDR2 SVGAGI. The CDR3 is made up of 14 amino acids. CDR3 nucleotides: TGTGCCAGCAGTTGGACAGGGGACACCGGGGAGCTGTTTTTT. Its protein is CASSWTGDTGELFF.

The chain employs TRBV4-1 and TRBJ1-4, with D unresolved. The germline V gene has CDR1 MGHRA and CDR2 YSYEKL. This CDR3 comprises 15 residues. V was cut by 0 bases and J by 3 bases, with 8 bases left in between. The CDR3 bases are TGCGCCAGCAGCCAAGAGGGCAGACCTAATGAAAAACTGTTTTTT. Its translation: CASSQEGRPNEKLFF.

This clone has at least ten counts. This CDR3 reads CASTRSSGGLATQYF. As DNA, the CDR3 is TGTGCCAGCACTCGGAGTAGCGGGGGGCTCGCTACGCAGTATTTT. The chain uses TRBV6-6 and TRBJ2-3; TRBD2 matches at 10 bases. Losses at the gene ends were 7 bases for V and 8 bases for J; bases not matched to a gene: 12. The CDR3 loop spans 15 amino acids. CDR1 and CDR2 from the germline V gene are MNHNY and SVGAGI (reference sequence).

This sequence joins TRBV21-1 and TRBJ1-2; the table's TRBD1 call for D was not verified on the DNA. TRBV21-1 is assigned pseudogene status. The CDR3 consists of 14 residues. The CDR3 spells CASSKATGNYGYTF. The CDR3 DNA follows: TGTGCCAGCAGCAAAGCCACAGGTAACTATGGCTACACCTTC.

This chain connects TRBV27 to TRBJ2-7; 7 bases map to TRBD2. From germline, CDR1 is MNHEY and CDR2 SMNVEV (reference sequence). Trimming removed 5 bases from V and 0 bases from J; junction bases left unmatched: 13. This CDR3 spans 17 amino acids. The CDR3 DNA is TGTGCCAGCAGTCCTTGGGGGTCCGGCGGGGGCTCCTACGAGCAGTACTTC. Translated: CASSPWGSGGGSYEQYF.

CDR3 residues: CASLSALNEKLFF. CDR3 nucleotide sequence: TGTGCCAGCCTCAGCGCCCTGAATGAAAAACTGTTTTTT. The chain employs TRBV28 and TRBJ1-4; D is unclear. The CDR3 covers 13 residues. Trimming took off 8 bases at V and 5 bases at J, with 12 bases between the two ends. Germline CDR1 and CDR2: MDHEN and SYDVKM.

The chain carries TRBV30 and TRBJ2-7; 8 positions match TRBD1. Germline CDR1 is GTSNPN and CDR2 is SVGIG (reference sequence). The trim removed 7 bases at V and 7 bases at J, leaving 6 bases unmatched. This CDR3 is 11 amino acids long. CDR3 bases: TGTGCCTCCAGACAGGGGTCGGAGCAGTACTTC. Its translation: CASRQGSEQYF. Supplemented by reference TRBV30 and TRBJ2-7, the full variable domain reads SQTIHQWPATLVQPVGSPLSLECTVEGTSNPNLYWYRQAAGRGLQLLFYSVGIGQISSEVPQNLSASRPQDRQFILSSKKLLLSDSGFYLCASRQGSEQYFGPGTRLTVT.

This chain joins TRBV19 and TRBJ2-3; 9 bases match TRBD2. Germline-derived CDR1 and CDR2 are LNHDA and SQIVND (reference sequence). The CDR3 loop spans 15 amino acids. Unmatched junction bases numbered 5, after V lost 3 bases and J lost 4 bases. The CDR3 DNA reads as TGTGCCAGTAGTATTAGCGGGAGTTTCGCAGATACGCAGTATTTT. Protein sequence: CASSISGSFADTQYF.

The rearrangement joins TRBV4-2 to TRBJ2-3; TRBD2 agrees at 13 bases. Germline CDR1 reads LGHNA; CDR2 reads YNFKEQ. This CDR3 contains 16 residues. Trimming at V came to 4 bases and at J to 4 bases, leaving 5 bases not matched to a gene. CDR3 in amino acids: CASSPRLAGGADTQYF. The CDR3 coding sequence is TGTGCCAGCAGCCCCCGACTAGCGGGGGGAGCAGATACGCAGTATTTT.

This clone was recorded a few times. The chain employs TRBV7-2 and TRBJ2-5; 9 bases agree with TRBD1. TRBJ2-7 explains the end of the DNA better; the J call may be wrong. The CDR3 spans 15 residues. Germline assignment: CDR1 SGHTA and CDR2 FQGNSA. CDR3 sequence: CASSLAPGQGYEQYF. The CDR3 DNA follows: TGTGCCAGCAGCTTAGCCCCGGGACAGGGCTACGAGCAGTACTTC.

Only one count was recorded for this clone. The genes are TRBV30 and TRBJ2-7, with TRBD1 matching 8 bases. The CDR3 consists of 14 residues. Germline CDR1 reads GTSNPN; CDR2 reads SVGIG (reference sequence). Losses at the gene ends were 5 bases for V and 0 bases for J; bases not matched to a gene: 6. The CDR3 DNA sequence: TGTGCCTGGGTGTGGGGGACAGGCTCCTACGAGCAGTACTTC. Protein sequence: CAWVWGTGSYEQYF.

The gene calls are TRBV27 and TRBJ2-3; D is ambiguous. Looked up from germline, CDR1 is MNHEY and CDR2 is SMNVEV (reference sequence). The CDR3 length is 12 residues. V lost 6 bases and J 0 bases, leaving 4 bases between the germline ends. CDR3 loop: CASRSSTDTQYF. As DNA, the CDR3 is TGTGCCAGCAGATCGAGCACAGATACGCAGTATTTT.

The chain has TRBV6-1 and TRBJ1-2; no clear D. V was shortened by 5 bases and J by 4 bases, with 11 bases between the two germline ends. This CDR3 contains 13 residues. CDR1 and CDR2 from the germline V gene are MNHNS and SASEGT. The CDR3 DNA sequence: TGTGCCAGCAGTAGACTAACGGCCTATGGCTACACCTTC. Protein product: CASSRLTAYGYTF.

The CDR3 bases are TGTGCCAGCAGCTTCTTTGGGACAGCTACTTCTGGAAACACCATATATTTT. This codes for CASSFFGTATSGNTIYF. The chain joins TRBV5-6 to TRBJ1-3; the match to TRBD1 covers 7 bases. The germline V gene encodes CDR1 SGHDT and CDR2 YYEEEE. V lost 2 bases to trimming and J lost 1 base; unmatched junction nucleotides: 9. This CDR3 has 17 amino acids. The complete variable domain, with remaining parts taken from reference TRBV5-6 and TRBJ1-3, reads DAGVTQSPTHLIKTRGQQVTLRCSPKSGHDTVSWYQQALGQGPQFIFQYYEEEERQRGNFPDRFSGHQFPNYSSELNVNALLLGDSALYLCASSFFGTATSGNTIYFGEGSWLTVV.

The V gene is TRBV6-6, the J gene TRBJ2-1; the D gene is possibly TRBD1 (6 bases). The CDR3 totals 15 residues. Trimming shortened V by 2 bases and J by 8 bases, and 16 bases separated the two germline ends. Germline values: CDR1 MNHNY, CDR2 SVGAGI (reference sequence). The CDR3 DNA reads as TGTGCCAGCAGTTACGGGGGCACAGGGAGACATGAGCAGTTCTTC. Encoded protein: CASSYGGTGRHEQFF.

The chain links TRBV2 to TRBJ2-3; D is uncertain. The CDR3 totals 13 residues. Germline V gene data show CDR1 as SNHLY and CDR2 as FYNNEI. The ends were cut back, 7 bases at V and 3 bases at J, with 11 bases in the middle. CDR3 in DNA: TGTGCCAGCAAAAGAGATCGTACAGATACGCAGTATTTT. Translated, it gives CASKRDRTDTQYF.

The chain recombines TRBV30 with TRBJ2-5; 8 nucleotides match TRBD1. The J call could be wrong; TRBJ2-7 is a better fit for the DNA end. The CDR3 contains 14 residues. Looked up from germline, CDR1 is GTSNPN and CDR2 is SVGIG (reference sequence). The CDR3 DNA sequence: TGTGCCTGGAGTACCGGGACAGGCTCCTACGAGCAGTACTTC. Protein: CAWSTGTGSYEQYF.

The V gene is TRBV5-5, the J gene TRBJ2-6, with a tentative D call TRBD1 (6 bases). Per the germline V gene, CDR1 is SGHKS and CDR2 is YYEKEE (reference sequence). The CDR3 sequence is 19 residues long. V lost 4 bases and J 3 bases, leaving 23 bases between the germline ends. In DNA form, the CDR3 reads TGTGCCAGCAGCCTAAGGGCAGGGGCTCATGTAGGTGGGGCCAACGTCCTGACTTTC. The encoded protein is CASSLRAGAHVGGANVLTF.

The rearrangement uses TRBV27 and TRBJ1-1; 7 bases map to TRBD1. Trimming at V came to 3 bases and at J to 1 base, leaving 11 bases not matched to a gene. Germline assignment: CDR1 MNHEY and CDR2 SMNVEV (reference sequence). This CDR3 has 17 amino acids. The DNA of the CDR3 is TGTGCCAGCAGTTTGGGGCCGGGACAGTCAGCGAACACTGAAGCTTTCTTT. It yields the protein CASSLGPGQSANTEAFF.

Only one count was recorded for this clone. This rearrangement joins TRBV28 to TRBJ1-2; 9 bases map to TRBD1. The CDR3 has 17 residues. Trimming cost V 1 base and J 0 bases; bases outside gene matches: 6. Germline-derived CDR1 and CDR2 are MDHEN and SYDVKM. The CDR3 DNA is TGTGCCAGCAGTTTATTGGGGACAGGGACTTCTAACTATGGCTACACCTTC. Protein sequence: CASSLLGTGTSNYGYTF.